This T cell receptor (beta chain) was sequenced in a study of blood T cell repertoires in COVID-19. Study summary: Samples came from the United States, Italy and Spain, spanning acute and convalescent COVID-19. Sample material is recorded as cDNA or gDNA derived from T cells, B-cell-depleted T cells, or PBMCs.

This clone was seen a handful of times. The CDR3 loop spans 15 amino acids. Trimming took 4 bases from V and 4 from J; bases not matched to a gene: 5. Looked up from germline, CDR1 is SGHDT and CDR2 is YYEEEE. Per the original methods: For nucleated cells, counts were estimated from reference gene primer amplification. Method: immunoSEQ multiplex PCR; TCRdb's copy keeps in-frame clones and lacks some. V and J calls and clone size are those listed in that table; D and trimming were worked out from the DNA. The data contain some 74,000 clones, 83% of them singletons. This clonotype originated in a man aged 80 or over with acute or convalescent COVID-19. Specimen: peripheral blood. This chain uses TRBV5-6 with TRBJ2-2, with TRBD1 matching 9 bases. The CDR3 nucleotides are TGTGCCAGCAGCAACGGACAGGGGTTCACCGGGGAGCTGTTTTTT. Translated: CASSNGQGFTGELFF.